This T cell receptor (beta chain) was identified during a study of vaccination and CD4 T cells after COVID-19. Sample treatment: 10-day PBMC culture with coronavirus spike peptide pools or control peptides (ViraFEST assay). Sequencing of the DNA from cultured CD4+ T cells was carried out with the Oncomine TCR Beta short-read assay. TCRdb reanalysed the PCR reads using MiXCR and keeps one entry per CDR3 protein. The sample carries approximately 16,000 distinct CDR3 sequences, less than 40% recorded once. General study findings and limits: Median SARS-CoV-2-reactive clonotype numbers went from around 20 to 38; this increase was not significant. The great majority, 304 of 307 vaccine-specific clones, proved spike mono-reactive in convalescent patients.

As concerns this clonotype: Its target is not known.

This CDR3 spans 14 amino acids. V was pared by 0 bases and J by 1 base, with 7 bases between. The V gene's germline CDR1 is SEHNR and CDR2 FQNEAQ (reference sequence). Sample: CD4+ T cells from blood, cultured in vitro, taken before SARS-CoV-2 vaccination. The origin of this receptor is a human donor who received a COVID-19 vaccine. The chain uses TRBV7-9 and TRBJ2-7, with TRBD1 as a possible D gene (6 bases). CDR3 protein: CASSLAGQSYEQYF. In DNA, the CDR3 is TGTGCCAGCAGCTTAGCCGGACAGTCCTACGAGCAGTACTTC. Drawing the rest from reference TRBV7-9 and TRBJ2-7, the complete variable domain is DTGVSQNPRHKITKRGQNVTFRCDPISEHNRLYWYRQTLGQGPEFLTYFQNEAQLEKSRLLSDRFSAERPKGSFSTLEIQRTEQGDSAMYLCASSLAGQSYEQYFGPGTRLTVT.